The next 29 T cell receptor beta chains were all read from a single sample in a study of beta chain features in type 1 diabetes. Every isolated RNA sample was fully reverse transcribed, so sequencing captured expressed TCRB transcripts. TCRdb's copy holds only in-frame clones and misses some; the assay was immunoSEQ multiplex PCR. The repertoire holds tens of thousands of clones, with 49% as singletons. The sequenced sample consisted of central memory CD4+ T cells from blood. These receptor sequences come from a woman younger than 35 in good health.

The chain combines TRBV28 with TRBJ2-7; 7 nucleotides line up with TRBD1. The germline CDR1 and CDR2 sequences are MDHEN and SYDVKM. The V gene end was trimmed by 1 base and the J gene end by 2 bases; junction bases not matched to a gene: 5. This CDR3 contains 15 residues. The DNA of the CDR3 is TGTGCCAGCAGTTTATCATCGACAGGGACCTACGAGCAGTACTTC. This encodes CASSLSSTGTYEQYF.

This clone showed up just a few times. The V call is TRBV18, the J call TRBJ2-1; 10 nucleotides agree with TRBD2. Germline-derived CDR1 and CDR2 are KGHSH and LQKENI. The CDR3 consists of 18 residues. V was clipped by 3 bases and J by 8 bases; unmatched bases: 16. CDR3 protein: CASSPTPGLAPGYDEQFF. In DNA form, the CDR3 reads TGTGCCAGCTCACCGACTCCGGGACTAGCGCCCGGTTATGATGAGCAGTTCTTC.

The CDR3 DNA reads TGTGCCAGCAGTTTCGCGGCCTCCTACGAGCAGTACTTC. Translating gives CASSFAASYEQYF. The chain recombines TRBV6-1 with TRBJ2-7; D gene ambiguous. The CDR3 sequence is 13 residues long. Per the germline V gene, CDR1 is MNHNS and CDR2 is SASEGT. With 5 bases removed from V and 0 bases from J, the gap between germline ends came to 8 bases.

The rearrangement links TRBV29-1 to TRBJ2-5; TRBD1 matches at 8 bases. Germline V gene lookup returns CDR1 SQVTM and CDR2 ANQGSEA. This CDR3 has 14 amino acids. V trimming: 5 bases; J trimming: 3 bases; junction bases outside the gene matches: 8. The CDR3 spells CSVTSRGRKETQYF. The CDR3 bases are TGCAGCGTTACAAGCAGGGGGCGTAAAGAGACCCAGTACTTC. Drawing the rest from reference TRBV29-1 and TRBJ2-5, the complete variable domain is SAVISQKPSRDICQRGTSLTIQCQVDSQVTMMFWYRQQPGQSLTLIATANQGSEATYESGFVIDKFPISRPNLTFSTLTVSNMSPEDSSIYLCSVTSRGRKETQYFGPGTRLLVL.

The sample holds a few counts of this clone. This chain connects TRBV10-3 to TRBJ2-6; a possible D gene is TRBD2 (7 bases). Germline-derived CDR1 and CDR2 are ENHRY and SYGVKD. V lost 9 bases to trimming and J lost 2 bases, with 14 bases between them. The CDR3 sequence is 15 residues long. The DNA for the CDR3 is TGTGCCATTTGCCCGGGGGGCGCTGGGGCCAACGTCCTGACTTTC. Its protein is CAICPGGAGANVLTF.

The chain links TRBV30 to TRBJ1-1; D perhaps matches TRBD1 (6 bases). Trimming removed 3 bases from V and 7 bases from J, with 9 bases in between. This CDR3 has 11 amino acids. Looked up from germline, CDR1 is GTSNPN and CDR2 is SVGIG (reference sequence). The CDR3 here is CAWRLRGEAFF. The DNA for the CDR3 is TGTGCCTGGAGACTCAGGGGTGAAGCTTTCTTT.

The chain employs TRBV9 and TRBJ1-6, with 8 bases that match TRBD1. The CDR3 sequence is 15 residues long. The germline CDR1 and CDR2 sequences are SGDLS and YYNGEE. V was pared by 2 bases and J by 9 bases, with 7 bases of the junction left unmatched. The CDR3 bases are TGTGCCAGCAGCGTCCTACAGGGGGGGCGTTCACCCCTCCACTTT. Translation: CASSVLQGGRSPLHF.

This clone occurred a few times. The rearrangement joins TRBV6-6 to TRBJ2-5, with 8 bases aligning to TRBD2. This CDR3 region has 15 residues. CDR1 is MNHNY, CDR2 SVGAGI, per germline (reference sequence). Trimming at V came to 6 bases and at J to 0 bases, leaving 6 bases not matched to a gene. CDR3 nucleotide sequence: TGTGCCAGCAGCCGCGGGGGGACCAACCAAGAGACCCAGTACTTC. This gives the protein CASSRGGTNQETQYF.

A few counts support this clone. The rearrangement joins TRBV28 to TRBJ1-2; no clear D. CDR1 and CDR2 from the germline V gene are MDHEN and SYDVKM. Trimming removed 10 bases from V and 0 bases from J, with 15 bases in between. This CDR3 contains 14 residues. The CDR3 protein is CATKQPGSNYGYTF. CDR3 nucleotide sequence: TGTGCCACCAAGCAACCAGGCTCTAACTATGGCTACACCTTC.

The genes are TRBV2 and TRBJ2-7; D might be TRBD1 (6 bases). The CDR3 consists of 12 residues. Trimming pared 4 bases from V and 7 bases from J, leaving 11 bases between. The V gene's germline CDR1 is SNHLY and CDR2 FYNNEI. The CDR3 here is CASSATGLEQYF. The DNA for the CDR3 is TGTGCCAGCAGTGCCACAGGGTTGGAGCAGTACTTC.

In its sample, this clone was seen a few times. The rearrangement joins TRBV6-1 to TRBJ2-2, with 7 bases aligning to TRBD1. The CDR3 length is 13 residues. Germline V CDR1 and CDR2: MNHNS, SASEGT. Unmatched junction bases numbered 5, after V lost 7 bases and J lost 6 bases. The CDR3: CASKGQVAGELFF. The CDR3 nucleotides read TGTGCCAGCAAAGGACAGGTGGCCGGGGAGCTGTTTTTT.

The J gene is TRBJ2-6, the V gene TRBV25-1, with D possibly matching TRBD2 (6 bases). V was shortened by 5 bases and J by 0 bases, with 14 bases between the two germline ends. This CDR3 is built from 17 residues. Germline V gene lookup returns CDR1 MGHDK and CDR2 SYGVNS. CDR3 DNA sequence: TGTGCCAGCAGTCCCCGCCCGGGGGACTCTGGGGCCAACGTCCTGACTTTC. It yields the protein CASSPRPGDSGANVLTF.

This rearrangement joins TRBV6-1 to TRBJ2-5; 7 bases align to TRBD1. The CDR3 runs to 13 residues. CDR1 is MNHNS and CDR2 is SASEGT in the germline V gene. V gave up 7 bases and J gave up 2 bases; unmatched junction bases: 4. Here the CDR3 reads CASMRQGQETQYF. CDR3 nucleotides: TGTGCCAGCATGAGACAGGGACAAGAGACCCAGTACTTC.

This chain links TRBV11-2 with TRBJ2-7, with 8 positions matching TRBD1. The CDR3 has 15 residues. The germline V gene has CDR1 SGHAT and CDR2 FQNNGV. V lost 5 bases and J lost 7; bases outside the gene matches: 13. The CDR3 sequence: CASSPPGQGSEEQYF. CDR3 in DNA: TGTGCCAGCAGCCCACCCGGACAGGGCTCCGAGGAGCAGTACTTC.

This clone occurred a few times. The chain recombines TRBV5-1 with TRBJ1-1; D might be TRBD1 (6 bases). V lost 2 bases, J lost 1 base, and 9 bases lay in between. Germline values: CDR1 SGHRS, CDR2 YFSETQ. CDR3 length equals 14 residues. CDR3 protein: CASSFQGQNTEAFF. CDR3 nucleotide sequence: TGCGCCAGCAGCTTTCAGGGGCAGAACACTGAAGCTTTCTTT. Full variable domain (missing parts from reference TRBV5-1 and TRBJ1-1): KAGVTQTPRYLIKTRGQQVTLSCSPISGHRSVSWYQQTPGQGLQFLFEYFSETQRNKGNFPGRFSGRQFSNSRSEMNVSTLELGDSALYLCASSFQGQNTEAFFGQGTRLTVV.

This clone was picked up a small number of times. J is TRBJ1-2 and V is TRBV10-3, with no clear D. The CDR3 runs to 11 residues. Germline assignment: CDR1 ENHRY and CDR2 SYGVKD. Trimming stripped 4 bases from V and 4 bases from J, with 4 bases between. As DNA, the CDR3 is TGTGCCATCAGTGCGGGCTATGGCTACACCTTC. Protein: CAISAGYGYTF.

The chain joins TRBV30 to TRBJ2-7; 7 nucleotides line up with TRBD1. The CDR3 runs 14 residues. The trim removed 0 bases at V and 3 bases at J, leaving 5 bases unmatched. Germline V gene data show CDR1 as GTSNPN and CDR2 as SVGIG (reference sequence). The CDR3 is CAWSVAQGIYEQYF. The CDR3 nucleotides read TGTGCCTGGAGTGTCGCACAGGGGATCTACGAGCAGTACTTC. Filled out from reference TRBV30 and TRBJ2-7, the complete variable domain reads SQTIHQWPATLVQPVGSPLSLECTVEGTSNPNLYWYRQAAGRGLQLLFYSVGIGQISSEVPQNLSASRPQDRQFILSSKKLLLSDSGFYLCAWSVAQGIYEQYFGPGTRLTVT.

The chain carries TRBV2 and TRBJ2-5, with D possibly matching TRBD1 (6 bases). Per germline, CDR1 SNHLY and CDR2 FYNNEI. This CDR3 region has 11 residues. Trimming took off 7 bases at V and 7 bases at J, with 10 bases between the two ends. As DNA, the CDR3 is TGTGCCAGCAAGGGGGATCGGACCCAGTACTTC. Encoded protein: CASKGDRTQYF. Together with reference TRBV2 and TRBJ2-5, the CDR3 gives the full variable domain: EPEVTQTPSHQVTQMGQEVILRCVPISNHLYFYWYRQILGQKVEFLVSFYNNEISEKSEIFDDQFSVERPDGSNFTLKIRSTKLEDSAMYFCASKGDRTQYFGPGTRLLVL.

V gene TRBV7-6 combines with J gene TRBJ2-7; D might be TRBD2 (6 bases). V lost 1 base to trimming and J lost 0 bases, with 16 bases between them. CDR3 length: 17 amino acids. The germline CDR1 and CDR2 sequences are SGHVS and FNYEAQ. This CDR3 reads CASSLVSGRGFSYEQYF. CDR3 DNA sequence: TGTGCCAGCAGCTTAGTTTCAGGCCGGGGGTTCTCCTACGAGCAGTACTTC.

J is TRBJ1-5 and V is TRBV10-1, with D possibly matching TRBD1 (5 bases). The CDR3 extends over 19 amino acids. The germline gives CDR1 WNHNN, CDR2 SYGVQD (reference sequence). V shed 3 bases and J shed 3 bases, with 24 bases lying between them. CDR3 residues: CASSEVRSYEDNFNQPQHF. In DNA form, the CDR3 reads TGCGCCAGCAGTGAAGTCCGCTCCTACGAGGACAACTTCAATCAGCCCCAGCATTTT.

This chain joins TRBV7-6 and TRBJ1-1; the D gene is possibly TRBD1 (6 bases). V was trimmed by 6 bases and J by 6 bases, leaving 20 bases between them. Germline CDR1 SGHVS, CDR2 FNYEAQ. The CDR3 runs to 15 residues. CDR3 region: CASSSSPRGAAEAFF. CDR3 DNA: TGTGCCAGCAGTTCCTCCCCCCGGGGGGCAGCTGAAGCTTTCTTT.

J is TRBJ1-5 and V is TRBV18; 7 bases map to TRBD1. V lost 8 bases, J lost 3 bases, and 4 bases stayed unmatched. There are 13 residues in the CDR3. Per the germline V gene, CDR1 is KGHSH and CDR2 is LQKENI. CDR3 in DNA: TGTGCCAGCCACGGACAGGTCAATCAGCCCCAGCATTTT. It yields the protein CASHGQVNQPQHF.

This clone was seen more than once but under ten times. The CDR3 is CASSSLAANTGELFF. In DNA form, the CDR3 reads TGCGCCAGCAGCTCGCTAGCGGCGAACACCGGGGAGCTGTTTTTT. V gene TRBV5-1 combines with J gene TRBJ2-2; 7 bases line up with TRBD2. The CDR3 totals 15 residues. V shed 3 bases, J shed 0 bases, and the junction held 2 bases outside the gene matches. CDR1 and CDR2 from the germline V gene are SGHRS and YFSETQ.

The CDR3, as DNA: TGTGCCAGCACGCGGGACTCCGTTTCCTACAATGAGCAGTTCTTC. It yields the protein CASTRDSVSYNEQFF. The V and J genes are TRBV4-2 and TRBJ2-1, with D possibly matching TRBD2 (6 bases). Germline values: CDR1 LGHNA, CDR2 YNFKEQ. Trimming shortened V by 7 bases and J by 1 base, and 14 bases separated the two germline ends. The CDR3 has 15 amino acids.

This clone has a handful of counts. The genes are TRBV18 and TRBJ1-3; D possibly corresponds to TRBD1 (6 bases). The CDR3 runs 15 residues. The V end lost 6 bases, the J end lost 0 bases, and 12 bases lay between the germline ends. CDR1 KGHSH and CDR2 LQKENI come from the germline V gene. The CDR3 DNA follows: TGTGCCAGCTCCGCCGGACAGAGCTCTGGAAACACCATATATTTT. Its translation is CASSAGQSSGNTIYF.

The chain recombines TRBV5-1 with TRBJ2-3; D ambiguous. The CDR3 is 12 residues long. The V gene's germline CDR1 is SGHRS and CDR2 YFSETQ. V lost 1 base, J lost 4 bases, and 4 bases lay in between. The CDR3 loop reads CASSLLSDTQYF. CDR3 sequence (DNA): TGCGCCAGCAGCTTGTTATCAGATACGCAGTATTTT.

In this sample, this clone turned up once. This rearrangement joins TRBV5-1 to TRBJ2-2; D unresolved. The V end was cut by 0 bases, the J end by 0 bases, with 6 bases between. The CDR3 extends over 15 amino acids. Germline lookup yields CDR1 SGHRS and CDR2 YFSETQ. The CDR3 protein is CASSLAHANTGELFF. The CDR3 DNA follows: TGCGCCAGCAGCTTGGCACACGCGAACACCGGGGAGCTGTTTTTT.

In this sample, this clone turned up once. The chain carries TRBV19 and TRBJ1-5, with TRBD1 as a possible D gene (6 bases). Per germline, CDR1 LNHDA and CDR2 SQIVND (reference sequence). The ends were cut back, 9 bases at V and 4 bases at J, with 7 bases in the middle. The CDR3 contains 11 residues. For the CDR3, the DNA is TGTGCCAGAGACAGGAATCAGCCCCAGCATTTT. It translates to CARDRNQPQHF.

The rearrangement uses TRBV5-1 and TRBJ2-3; weak D call: TRBD2 (6 bases). Germline V gene data show CDR1 as SGHRS and CDR2 as YFSETQ. Deletions cut 2 bases from V and 9 bases from J, with 13 bases between. This CDR3 is built from 13 residues. In nucleotides, the CDR3 is TGCGCCAGCAGCTTACCGACTAGAGGAACGCAGTATTTT. It codes for CASSLPTRGTQYF.